The 17 T cell receptor beta chains listed next were all sequenced from one sample in a study of T cell responses to AZD1222 COVID-19 vaccine. Generated by immunoSEQ multiplex PCR, the TCRdb table keeps only in-frame clones and is missing some. The sample shows approximately 170,000 clones, more than 80% of them seen only once. Sequencing was performed on peripheral blood, taken on day 0 of AZD1222 vaccination. The receptors come from an adult in good health.

A single count supports this clone. The chain joins TRBV27 to TRBJ1-1; 7 bases are shared with TRBD1. Germline V gene lookup returns CDR1 MNHEY and CDR2 SMNVEV (reference sequence). V shed 3 bases, J shed 0 bases, and the junction held 13 bases outside the gene matches. The CDR3 runs to 18 residues. CDR3 in DNA: TGTGCCAGCAGTTTGTCCTGGGACAGAACTTACATGAACACTGAAGCTTTCTTT. Its protein product is CASSLSWDRTYMNTEAFF.

V usage is TRBV25-1 and J usage is TRBJ2-5, with TRBD1 matching 9 bases. In germline, CDR1 is MGHDK, CDR2 SYGVNS. The CDR3 is 18 residues long. Losses at the gene ends were 4 bases for V and 4 bases for J; bases not matched to a gene: 16. CDR3 DNA sequence: TGTGCCAGCAGTGGAACCGGGACAGGGCCTCGTTTAATAGAGACCCAGTACTTC. It encodes CASSGTGTGPRLIETQYF.

The rearrangement joins TRBV10-2 to TRBJ1-4; no definite D call. Germline V gene lookup returns CDR1 WSHSY and CDR2 SAAADI. The CDR3 covers 13 residues. Trimming shortened V by 2 bases and J by 8 bases, and 9 bases separated the two germline ends. CDR3 region: CASSEGFREKLFF. The CDR3 bases are TGCGCCAGCAGTGAGGGGTTTCGGGAAAAACTGTTTTTT.

In nucleotides, the CDR3 is TGTGCCAGCAGCGTAGTGGGCCCAACGGGCTACACCTTC. As protein: CASSVVGPTGYTF. V and J are TRBV9 and TRBJ1-2, with no clear D. Germline CDR1 is SGDLS and CDR2 is YYNGEE. Trimming cost V 0 bases and J 8 bases, with 11 bases left between them. The CDR3 consists of 13 residues.

V gene TRBV28 combines with J gene TRBJ2-3; D gene unclear. This CDR3 has 14 residues. V lost 10 bases and J lost 4, with 18 bases in between. Germline V gene data show CDR1 as MDHEN and CDR2 as SYDVKM. The CDR3 DNA sequence: TGTGCCACGGTGGTCGACTTGGTTTCAGATACGCAGTATTTT. Protein: CATVVDLVSDTQYF.

V and J are TRBV10-1 and TRBJ1-1, with a tentative D call TRBD1 (5 bases). The CDR3 extends over 12 amino acids. The V gene lost 6 bases and the J gene lost 4 bases, with 9 bases spanning the gap. CDR1 is WNHNN and CDR2 is SYGVQD in the germline V gene (reference sequence). This CDR3 is CASRGVGTEAFF. DNA for the CDR3: TGCGCCAGCAGAGGGGTGGGCACTGAAGCTTTCTTT.

The chain couples TRBV7-3 to TRBJ2-1, with no clear D. The CDR3 spans 13 residues. The V and J ends lost 1 base and 4 bases respectively, with 5 bases between them. Germline CDR1 is SGHTA and CDR2 is FQGTGA. CDR3 DNA sequence: TGTGCCAGCAGCTTAAGCGTATACAATGAGCAGTTCTTC. Translation: CASSLSVYNEQFF.

The chain uses TRBV6-2 or TRBV6-3 and TRBJ2-5, with D possibly TRBD1 on 6 matching bases. Trimming cost V 2 bases and J 4 bases, with 17 bases left between them. The CDR3 has 16 residues. CDR1 is MNHEY, CDR2 SVGEGT, per germline. The CDR3 sequence: CASSYRYPGAGETQYF. Written as DNA, the CDR3 is TGTGCCAGCAGTTACAGGTACCCAGGGGCCGGAGAGACCCAGTACTTC.

This chain links TRBV10-1 with TRBJ2-2, with D perhaps assigned TRBD1 or TRBD2 (7 bases each). CDR3 size: 15 residues. Germline-derived CDR1 and CDR2 are WNHNN and SYGVQD (reference sequence). The V end lost 4 bases, the J end lost 4 bases, and 13 bases lay between the germline ends. CDR3 nucleotide sequence: TGCGCCAGCAGTGCTGGCAGGGGGGGCACCGGGGAGCTGTTTTTT. It specifies CASSAGRGGTGELFF.

This rearrangement joins TRBV19 to TRBJ1-5, with D possibly being TRBD1 (6 bases). Germline V CDR1 and CDR2: LNHDA, SQIVND (reference sequence). This CDR3 has 15 amino acids. V shed 2 bases and J shed 4 bases, with 12 bases lying between them. CDR3 in amino acids: CASSIRQAVNQPQHF. The CDR3 coding sequence is TGTGCCAGTAGTATAAGACAGGCGGTTAATCAGCCCCAGCATTTT.

CDR3 sequence: CASSLVGGKDGYTF. As DNA, the CDR3 is TGCGCCAGCAGCCTCGTCGGTGGAAAGGATGGCTACACCTTC. The gene calls are TRBV4-1 and TRBJ1-2; D not resolved. The CDR3 sequence is 14 residues long. Germline-derived CDR1 and CDR2 are MGHRA and YSYEKL. The germline V and J ends were trimmed by 4 bases and 6 bases, with 15 bases remaining between them.

V and J are TRBV7-9 and TRBJ2-3; 8 bases match TRBD2. The CDR3 length is 17 residues. CDR1 is SEHNR, CDR2 FQNEAQ, per germline (reference sequence). The ends lost 5 bases at V and 6 bases at J; junction bases unmatched: 16. Written as DNA, the CDR3 is TGTGCCAGCAGCACCCCTGGCGGGGGGCCTCTAGGGGATACGCAGTATTTT. Amino acids: CASSTPGGGPLGDTQYF.

The V call is TRBV27, the J call TRBJ2-3; 15 bases fit TRBD2. This CDR3 region has 17 residues. Germline-derived CDR1 and CDR2 are MNHEY and SMNVEV (reference sequence). The junction had 7 bases not matched to a gene; V was cut back by 6 bases and J by 3 bases. The CDR3 bases are TGTGCCAGCAGCACGGGACTAGCGGGGGGTTGGACAGATACGCAGTATTTT. This encodes CASSTGLAGGWTDTQYF.

This chain uses TRBV6-1 with TRBJ1-3, with D possibly matching TRBD1 (6 bases). In germline, CDR1 is MNHNS, CDR2 SASEGT. CDR3 length: 16 amino acids. Deletions cut 0 bases from V and 3 bases from J, with 12 bases between. This CDR3 is CASSEAGGAYGNTIYF. DNA of the CDR3: TGTGCCAGCAGTGAAGCGGGGGGGGCGTATGGAAACACCATATATTTT.

The chain employs TRBV4-1 and TRBJ2-7; D is possibly TRBD1 (6 bases). Trimming shortened V by 1 base and J by 1 base, and 14 bases separated the two germline ends. CDR1 is MGHRA and CDR2 is YSYEKL in the germline V gene. This CDR3 comprises 16 residues. The CDR3 spells CASSQAIAQGSYEQYF. In DNA form, the CDR3 reads TGCGCCAGCAGCCAAGCTATTGCACAGGGATCCTACGAGCAGTACTTC.

The V and J genes are TRBV6-5 and TRBJ2-1; 7 bases agree with TRBD1. The CDR3 extends over 13 amino acids. In germline, CDR1 is MNHEY, CDR2 SVGAGI. V lost 6 bases and J lost 3; bases outside the gene matches: 2. The CDR3, as DNA: TGTGCCAGCAGCCGGGACAGCTACAATGAGCAGTTCTTC. This sequence encodes CASSRDSYNEQFF.

The chain recombines TRBV6-1 with TRBJ1-1, with D maybe TRBD1 (5 bases). The V gene lost 0 bases and the J gene lost 3 bases, with 8 bases spanning the gap. CDR1 is MNHNS and CDR2 is SASEGT in the germline V gene. CDR3 length: 14 amino acids. In DNA form, the CDR3 reads TGTGCCAGCAGTGAAGCTGACAGATACACTGAAGCTTTCTTT. This translates into CASSEADRYTEAFF.